Listed below are T cell receptor beta chains from one sample, sequenced in a study of cytomegalovirus exposure and HLA in healthy donors. Some clones are missing from TCRdb's copy, which holds only in-frame ones; the method was immunoSEQ multiplex PCR. The sample has approximately 71,000 clones, 94% seen once; the top ten hold roughly 1%. The material sequenced was PBMCs. The origin of the receptors is a young woman in good health and CMV-seronegative. Each CDR3 is given with its conserved first and last residue.

v_call	j_call	cdr3_aa
TRBV10-3	TRBJ2-5	CAILGEGGETQYF
TRBV5-1	TRBJ1-2	CASSPQNGAPGDGYTF
TRBV7-2	TRBJ2-5	CASSTTGTGSETQYF
TRBV2	TRBJ2-3	CASRRGAGGAFWADTQYF
TRBV7-2	TRBJ1-2	CASSPPPAGWHGYTF
TRBV7-8	TRBJ1-2	CASSRDRGDGYTF
TRBV6-1	TRBJ2-7	CASSEGRLDTYEQYF
TRBV7-3	TRBJ2-7	CASSPTALGGEQYF
TRBV30	TRBJ1-4	CAWGTGTGHEKLFF
TRBV5-1	TRBJ2-1	CASTRGGRDEQFF
TRBV7-3	TRBJ2-1	CASRRSGSDEQFF
TRBV27	TRBJ1-1	CASSMTGGNTEAFF
TRBV21-1	TRBJ1-6	CASSKAGGSPLHF
TRBV2	TRBJ2-2	CASIPLGIGELFF
TRBV10-2	TRBJ1-5	CASGPGRGQPQHF
TRBV19	TRBJ1-1	CASRAGGGTEAFF
TRBV7-6	TRBJ2-1	CASSSTGGNEQFF
TRBV7-8	TRBJ2-1	CASSFRPVGLGFHEQFF
TRBV7-2	TRBJ2-5	CASSRRTGGEGETQYF
TRBV9	TRBJ2-2	CASSVELRGPDRQNTGELFF
TRBV2	TRBJ2-4	CASSEWSGSLAKNIQYF
TRBV19	TRBJ2-3	CATVGQGNTDTQYF
TRBV2	TRBJ1-6	CASSEQGDVSPLHF
TRBV5-6	TRBJ1-2	CASSTFGSGLGSTF
TRBV19	TRBJ2-2	CASNGGLAGTGELFF
TRBV28	TRBJ2-7	CASSPRYEQYF
TRBV6-1	TRBJ1-2	CASSVTGFGNNYGYTF
TRBV30	TRBJ2-3	CAWSDTSATDTQYF
TRBV2	TRBJ1-2	CASSETGDGYTF
TRBV27	TRBJ2-5	CASSSTGGGVQETQYF
TRBV6-6	TRBJ2-1	CASSYLPGEGNDEQFF
TRBV30	TRBJ1-1	CACGTEAFF
TRBV28	TRBJ2-3	CASSIFGEREWNTQYF
TRBV6-1	TRBJ2-3	CASSEGRTGADTQYF
TRBV4-1	TRBJ2-1	CASSQEGTRGAYNEQFF
TRBV7-7	TRBJ2-3	CASSLGLAGGADTQYF
TRBV15	TRBJ1-5	CATSGSRQGDQPQHF
TRBV9	TRBJ2-1	CASSRGLPSYNEQFF
TRBV4-2	TRBJ2-2	CASSSPGDGELFF
TRBV29-1	TRBJ1-5	CSVVGTGGQPQHF
TRBV11-3	TRBJ2-7	CASSSTGAISDEQYF
TRBV13	TRBJ2-5	CASSTREAGILGTQYF
TRBV9	TRBJ2-2	CASSVRAGELFF
TRBV6-5	TRBJ2-1	CASSPSGGAQFF
TRBV5-1	TRBJ2-2	CASSLFRTGGVIGELFF
TRBV6-1	TRBJ2-7	CASIVRGAYEQYF
TRBV4-2	TRBJ1-2	CASSQDRGGGYGYTF
TRBV6-5	TRBJ2-5	CASRTSGGFQETQYF
TRBV4-2	TRBJ2-1	CASSPDGQGTYNEQFF
TRBV4-1	TRBJ1-3	CASSHPRIPGHISGNTIYF
TRBV6-1	TRBJ1-1	CASSETPTGGTEAFF
TRBV10-2	TRBJ1-3	CASGDRSSGNTIYF